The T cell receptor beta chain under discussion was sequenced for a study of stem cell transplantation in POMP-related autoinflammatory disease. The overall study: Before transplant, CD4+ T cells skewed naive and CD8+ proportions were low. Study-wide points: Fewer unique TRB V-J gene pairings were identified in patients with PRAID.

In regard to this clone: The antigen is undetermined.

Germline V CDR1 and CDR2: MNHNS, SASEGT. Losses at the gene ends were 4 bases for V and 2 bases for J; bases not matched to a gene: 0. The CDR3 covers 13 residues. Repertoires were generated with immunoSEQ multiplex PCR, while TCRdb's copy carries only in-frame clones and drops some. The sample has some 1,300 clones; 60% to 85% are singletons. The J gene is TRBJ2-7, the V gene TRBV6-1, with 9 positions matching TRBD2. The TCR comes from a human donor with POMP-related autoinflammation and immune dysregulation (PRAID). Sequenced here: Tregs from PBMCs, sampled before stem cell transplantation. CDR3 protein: CASSGGRAYEQYF. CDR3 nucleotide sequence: TGTGCCAGCAGTGGCGGGAGGGCCTACGAGCAGTACTTC.